Sequencing of this T cell receptor beta chain was carried out in a study of beta chain features in type 1 diabetes. About the research overall: Patients looked much like healthy donors when it came to age, gender and cell yields. Study observations and caveats: The similarity of naive, central memory and Treg TCRB repertoires appeared greater among patients than among healthy donors. For patients and controls alike, PCR might favor shorter templates to the same degree. Shortening that was moderate but significant affected the TCRB CDR3s of Type 1 diabetes patients in all four CD4+ subsets.

Details on this clone: Its specificity is not known.

Per germline, CDR1 SGHNT and CDR2 YYREEE (reference sequence). This CDR3 contains 16 residues. V gave up 3 bases and J gave up 0 bases, with 16 bases separating them. Of the isolated RNA, all was reverse transcribed, and so the sequenced material was expressed TCRB transcripts. The table came from immunoSEQ multiplex PCR; TCRdb's copy has only in-frame clones and leaves some out. The data contain approximately 470,000 clones, roughly 31% of them singletons. The sequencing input was naive CD4+ T cells from blood. This chain links TRBV5-4 with TRBJ2-7; tentative D call: TRBD2 (6 bases). The sequence came from a young man in good health. CDR3 residues: CASSYAGSRSSYEQYF. In DNA, the CDR3 is TGTGCCAGCAGCTATGCGGGATCTAGGAGCTCCTACGAGCAGTACTTC. Supplemented by reference TRBV5-4 and TRBJ2-7, the full variable domain reads ETGVTQSPTHLIKTRGQQVTLRCSSQSGHNTVSWYQQALGQGPQFIFQYYREEENGRGNFPPRFSGLQFPNYSSELNVNALELDDSALYLCASSYAGSRSSYEQYFGPGTRLTVT.